The 32 T cell receptor beta chains given below trace back to one sample, sequenced in a study of cytomegalovirus exposure and HLA in healthy donors. Researchers ran the PCR with 60 Vbeta and 13 Jbeta primers. Libraries were prepared by immunoSEQ multiplex PCR; TCRdb keeps only in-frame clonotypes and omits some of them. The profile covers 150,000 to 200,000 clones, with about 9.4% appearing a single time and over 1% taken by the ten largest. The specimen sequenced was PBMCs. The receptors derive from a young woman in good health and CMV-seropositive.

This chain connects TRBV2 to TRBJ2-1, with D perhaps TRBD2 (6 bases). The CDR3 consists of 15 residues. Trimming pared 6 bases from V and 4 bases from J, leaving 16 bases between. Germline values: CDR1 SNHLY, CDR2 FYNNEI. CDR3 DNA sequence: TGTGCCAGCAGCTTACTAGCAGGCCAGTACAATGAGCAGTTCTTC. Translated: CASSLLAGQYNEQFF. The complete variable domain, with remaining parts taken from reference TRBV2 and TRBJ2-1, reads EPEVTQTPSHQVTQMGQEVILRCVPISNHLYFYWYRQILGQKVEFLVSFYNNEISEKSEIFDDQFSVERPDGSNFTLKIRSTKLEDSAMYFCASSLLAGQYNEQFFGPGTRLTVL.

This clone appeared a few times. The chain links TRBV4-1 to TRBJ2-7; 10 nucleotides match TRBD1. The junction had 15 bases not matched to a gene; V was cut back by 2 bases and J by 2 bases. CDR3 length equals 19 residues. Germline lookup yields CDR1 MGHRA and CDR2 YSYEKL. CDR3 region: CASSQYNSRTGGIPYEQYF. CDR3 in DNA: TGCGCCAGCAGCCAATATAATAGTAGGACAGGGGGTATACCCTACGAGCAGTACTTC.

Concerning this clone: Within the sample, other DNA sequences also encode this same CDR3. The chain uses TRBV29-1 and TRBJ1-1; D gene ambiguous. This CDR3 has 13 amino acids. The V end was cut by 1 base, the J end by 3 bases, with 9 bases between. CDR1 and CDR2 from the germline V gene are SQVTM and ANQGSEA. The CDR3 nucleotides are TGCAGCGTTGAAGGGGCAAAGTACACTGAAGCTTTCTTT. Translating it yields CSVEGAKYTEAFF.

In its sample, this clone was seen a few times. The V call is TRBV19, the J call TRBJ1-2; 9 positions match TRBD1. With V trimmed by 5 bases and J by 2 bases, 6 bases remained unmatched. Germline V gene sequence: CDR1 LNHDA, CDR2 SQIVND (reference sequence). The CDR3 loop spans 15 amino acids. The chain's CDR3 is CASSLLGTGNYGYTF. In DNA form, the CDR3 reads TGTGCCAGTAGTCTCCTGGGGACAGGGAACTATGGCTACACCTTC. The complete variable domain, with remaining parts taken from reference TRBV19 and TRBJ1-2, reads DGGITQSPKYLFRKEGQNVTLSCEQNLNHDAMYWYRQDPGQGLRLIYYSQIVNDFQKGDIAEGYSVSREKKESFPLTVTSAQKNPTAFYLCASSLLGTGNYGYTFGSGTRLTVV.

This clone has more than one count but fewer than ten. This chain connects TRBV10-3 to TRBJ1-2; 7 bases align to TRBD1. V shed 2 bases and J 4 bases; nucleotides not matched to a gene: 13. This CDR3 is 17 amino acids long. Germline lookup yields CDR1 ENHRY and CDR2 SYGVKD. The CDR3 loop is CAISEDRDSVTLYGYTF. In DNA, the CDR3 is TGTGCCATCAGTGAGGACCGGGACAGCGTTACCCTCTATGGCTACACCTTC.

In this sample, this clone turned up a few times. The chain couples TRBV5-1 to TRBJ2-2, with 10 nucleotides matching TRBD1. The CDR3 sequence is 15 residues long. The germline V gene has CDR1 SGHRS and CDR2 YFSETQ. The J segment lost 4 bases and the V segment lost 6 bases, leaving 6 bases of the junction unmatched. CDR3: CASNPDRGSTGELFF. In nucleotides, the CDR3 is TGCGCCAGCAACCCGGACAGGGGGAGCACCGGGGAGCTGTTTTTT. Together with reference TRBV5-1 and TRBJ2-2, the CDR3 gives the full variable domain: KAGVTQTPRYLIKTRGQQVTLSCSPISGHRSVSWYQQTPGQGLQFLFEYFSETQRNKGNFPGRFSGRQFSNSRSEMNVSTLELGDSALYLCASNPDRGSTGELFFGEGSRLTVL.

As DNA, the CDR3 is TGCGCCAGCAGCCCCCTAGCGGGGGGAGGCAATGAGCAGTTCTTC. This codes for CASSPLAGGGNEQFF. The V call is TRBV4-1, the J call TRBJ2-1; 11 bases map to TRBD2. CDR1 is MGHRA and CDR2 is YSYEKL in the germline V gene. CDR3 size: 15 residues. J gave up 6 bases and V 4 bases, and 5 bases lay outside the gene matches.

The chain carries TRBV2 and TRBJ2-3, with TRBD1 identical over 9 bases. Germline lookup yields CDR1 SNHLY and CDR2 FYNNEI. J gave up 4 bases and V 6 bases, and 11 bases lay outside the gene matches. The CDR3 length is 16 residues. The CDR3 nucleotides read TGTGCCAGCAGGAGGGGGACAGGGCACCCCGCAGATACGCAGTATTTT. It specifies CASRRGTGHPADTQYF.

The V gene is TRBV6-5, the J gene TRBJ1-2; TRBD1 aligns across 8 bases. Germline values: CDR1 MNHEY, CDR2 SVGAGI. Trimming removed 4 bases from V and 2 bases from J; junction bases left unmatched: 6. This CDR3 is built from 15 residues. CDR3 sequence (DNA): TGTGCCAGCAGTTCCCCGGGACAGGCCAACTATGGCTACACCTTC. It specifies CASSSPGQANYGYTF.

This clone was observed a few times. This rearrangement joins TRBV19 to TRBJ2-1; D is perhaps TRBD2 (5 bases). Germline CDR1 LNHDA, CDR2 SQIVND (reference sequence). V was pared by 4 bases and J by 4 bases, with 5 bases between. The CDR3 runs to 12 residues. The chain's CDR3 is CASSRGYNEQFF. Here the CDR3 DNA reads TGTGCCAGTAGTAGAGGGTACAATGAGCAGTTCTTC. The full variable domain, completed using reference TRBV19 and TRBJ2-1, is DGGITQSPKYLFRKEGQNVTLSCEQNLNHDAMYWYRQDPGQGLRLIYYSQIVNDFQKGDIAEGYSVSREKKESFPLTVTSAQKNPTAFYLCASSRGYNEQFFGPGTRLTVL.

This clone has a handful of counts. The chain recombines TRBV4-1 with TRBJ2-7; 7 nucleotides line up with TRBD1. This CDR3 has 20 residues. CDR1 is MGHRA and CDR2 is YSYEKL in the germline V gene. V lost 3 bases to trimming and J lost 2 bases; unmatched junction nucleotides: 22. CDR3 protein: CASSHRWPQLQRGLPYEQYF. As DNA, the CDR3 is TGCGCCAGCAGCCACCGATGGCCCCAACTCCAAAGGGGGCTACCCTACGAGCAGTACTTC.

The CDR3 sequence is CASSLAGYTGELFF. The CDR3 nucleotides read TGTGCCAGCAGCTTAGCAGGGTACACCGGGGAGCTGTTTTTT. The chain has TRBV11-2 and TRBJ2-2; possibly TRBD1 for D (5 bases). CDR3 length: 14 amino acids. The germline gives CDR1 SGHAT, CDR2 FQNNGV. Deletions cut 1 base from V and 3 bases from J, with 6 bases between.

This clone was counted between two and nine times. The chain is built from TRBV6-6 and TRBJ2-1, with 10 bases aligning to TRBD2. The junction had 6 bases not matched to a gene; V was cut back by 7 bases and J by 6 bases. The CDR3 totals 14 residues. Per the germline V gene, CDR1 is MNHNY and CDR2 is SVGAGI (reference sequence). The CDR3 loop reads CASNTRTSGNEQFF. CDR3 DNA sequence: TGTGCCAGCAATACACGGACTAGCGGCAATGAGCAGTTCTTC.

The chain joins TRBV5-1 to TRBJ2-3; 13 bases map to TRBD2. The V and J ends lost 1 base and 4 bases, in that order; junction bases with no gene match: 6. The germline V gene has CDR1 SGHRS and CDR2 YFSETQ. The CDR3 contains 17 residues. The CDR3 loop is CASSLLLAGGPPDTQYF. The CDR3 DNA follows: TGCGCCAGCAGCTTGCTACTAGCGGGAGGGCCCCCAGATACGCAGTATTTT.

Concerning this clone itself: Distinct nucleotide sequences in the sample also encode this CDR3. The chain couples TRBV2 to TRBJ2-5; TRBD2 aligns across 15 bases. The V and J ends lost 6 bases and 5 bases, in that order; junction bases with no gene match: 4. The germline gives CDR1 SNHLY, CDR2 FYNNEI. There are 15 residues in the CDR3. CDR3 region: CASRGTSGRWETQYF. Written as DNA, the CDR3 is TGTGCCAGCAGGGGGACTAGCGGGAGGTGGGAGACCCAGTACTTC.

CDR3: CASSLGPGGQTNYGYTF. DNA for the CDR3: TGTGCCAGCAGCTTAGGTCCAGGGGGCCAGACTAACTATGGCTACACCTTC. The chain is built from TRBV7-2 and TRBJ1-2; 8 bases are shared with TRBD1. J lost 0 bases, V lost 1 base, and 7 bases had no gene match. The CDR3 spans 17 residues. The V gene's germline CDR1 is SGHTA and CDR2 FQGNSA.

This clone was detected a few times. This chain links TRBV7-3 with TRBJ2-5; maybe TRBD1 (6 bases). Germline V gene sequence: CDR1 SGHTA, CDR2 FQGTGA. With 3 bases removed from V and 5 bases from J, the gap between germline ends came to 13 bases. The CDR3 length is 14 residues. In DNA, the CDR3 is TGTGCCAGCAGCTTTTTTGGCCAGGGGGAGACCCAGTACTTC. The encoded protein is CASSFFGQGETQYF.

V gene TRBV2 combines with J gene TRBJ2-2, with 8 bases matching TRBD1. The germline V gene has CDR1 SNHLY and CDR2 FYNNEI. With 10 bases clipped from V and 4 bases from J, the junction kept 23 bases outside the gene matches. The CDR3 is made up of 19 amino acids. This CDR3 is CAIYHSLALDRVGTGELFF. As DNA, the CDR3 is TGTGCCATTTACCATTCCCTTGCATTGGACAGGGTGGGCACCGGGGAGCTGTTTTTT.

In its sample, this clone was seen once. V usage is TRBV2 and J usage is TRBJ2-5; 7 bases map to TRBD2. The J call may be incorrect, as the DNA end agrees better with TRBJ2-7. Looked up from germline, CDR1 is SNHLY and CDR2 is FYNNEI. CDR3 length: 14 amino acids. Here the CDR3 DNA reads TGTGCCAGCAGTGAGGGGAGGGGAAGCCGCGAGCAGTACTTC. This translates into CASSEGRGSREQYF.

V gene TRBV5-4 combines with J gene TRBJ1-1, with 7 bases lining up with TRBD1. Germline V gene lookup returns CDR1 SGHNT and CDR2 YYREEE (reference sequence). CDR3 size: 14 residues. Trimming removed 1 base from V and 5 bases from J; junction bases left unmatched: 5. The CDR3 sequence is CASSLINRGTEAFF. Here the CDR3 DNA reads TGTGCCAGCAGCTTGATCAACAGGGGAACTGAAGCTTTCTTT. Full variable domain (missing parts from reference TRBV5-4 and TRBJ1-1): ETGVTQSPTHLIKTRGQQVTLRCSSQSGHNTVSWYQQALGQGPQFIFQYYREEENGRGNFPPRFSGLQFPNYSSELNVNALELDDSALYLCASSLINRGTEAFFGQGTRLTVV.

This clone has only a few counts. This CDR3 reads CASSLVLAGGVTDTQYF. CDR3 DNA sequence: TGTGCCAGCAGCTTAGTTCTAGCGGGAGGGGTTACAGATACGCAGTATTTT. The V gene is TRBV7-9, the J gene TRBJ2-3; 12 nucleotides match TRBD2. The CDR3 covers 17 residues. CDR1 and CDR2 (germline): SEHNR, FQNEAQ (reference sequence). The V gene end was trimmed by 1 base and the J gene end by 3 bases; junction bases not matched to a gene: 5.

This chain uses TRBV2 with TRBJ1-1; no reliable D call. Trimming left V 4 bases short and J 4 bases short, with 13 bases between. The CDR3 extends over 14 amino acids. Germline CDR1 SNHLY, CDR2 FYNNEI. The CDR3 loop reads CASSGRVVGTEAFF. DNA for the CDR3: TGTGCCAGCAGTGGGAGGGTTGTAGGCACTGAAGCTTTCTTT.

This clone has more than one count but fewer than ten. This chain links TRBV15 with TRBJ2-5; the D gene is possibly TRBD2 (6 bases). Trimming removed 5 bases at V and 4 bases at J, with 14 bases between. This CDR3 is built from 14 residues. Germline V gene data show CDR1 as LNHNV and CDR2 as YYDKDF (reference sequence). The CDR3 protein is CATSLSGVIETQYF. In DNA, the CDR3 is TGTGCCACCAGCCTTTCGGGGGTAATAGAGACCCAGTACTTC.

A few counts support this clone. The V and J genes are TRBV5-1 and TRBJ2-5; TRBD1 agrees at 8 bases. Germline-derived CDR1 and CDR2 are SGHRS and YFSETQ. The V and J ends lost 4 bases and 1 base, in that order; junction bases with no gene match: 9. The CDR3 is 16 residues long. The CDR3 DNA sequence: TGCGCCAGCAGCCTAGGGGGACAGGCGGGCCAAGAGACCCAGTACTTC. It encodes CASSLGGQAGQETQYF.

This clone was detected a few times. The rearrangement joins TRBV6-5 to TRBJ1-2, with D perhaps matching TRBD1 (5 bases). Trimming removed 0 bases from V and 2 bases from J, with 10 bases in between. The germline V gene encodes CDR1 MNHEY and CDR2 SVGAGI. The CDR3 is 15 residues long. For the CDR3, the DNA is TGTGCCAGCAGTTACTCAGGGGCGCCCAACTATGGCTACACCTTC. Its protein product is CASSYSGAPNYGYTF.

The rearrangement links TRBV5-1 to TRBJ1-4; 11 positions agree with TRBD1. This CDR3 has 14 residues. V shed 3 bases and J 8 bases; nucleotides not matched to a gene: 3. Germline lookup yields CDR1 SGHRS and CDR2 YFSETQ. CDR3 amino acids: CASSSGQGGEKLFF. In DNA, the CDR3 is TGCGCCAGCAGCTCGGGACAGGGGGGCGAAAAACTGTTTTTT.

This clone turned up a few times. The J gene is TRBJ1-5, the V gene TRBV5-6; weak D call: TRBD1 (6 bases). This CDR3 is built from 15 residues. Germline lookup yields CDR1 SGHDT and CDR2 YYEEEE. V was shortened by 5 bases and J by 7 bases, with 19 bases between the two germline ends. In DNA form, the CDR3 reads TGTGCCAGCAGTCTGGGGGGGGGCATTGGGCAGCCCCAGCATTTT. This encodes CASSLGGGIGQPQHF.

This clone has just a few counts. The gene calls are TRBV30 and TRBJ1-2; 7 nucleotides match TRBD1. Germline V lookup: CDR1 GTSNPN, CDR2 SVGIG (reference sequence). With 1 base clipped from V and 4 bases from J, the junction kept 6 bases outside the gene matches. The CDR3 sequence is 14 residues long. The CDR3 sequence: CAWSEQGVSYGYTF. Written as DNA, the CDR3 is TGTGCCTGGAGTGAGCAGGGGGTTTCCTATGGCTACACCTTC.

This clone was seen a few times. The rearrangement links TRBV5-1 to TRBJ2-5; a possible D gene is TRBD1 (5 bases). This CDR3 is 14 amino acids long. V dropped 2 bases and J dropped 5 bases, with 13 bases sitting between them. Germline V CDR1 and CDR2: SGHRS, YFSETQ. The CDR3 protein is CASSLPQGSETQYF. The CDR3 nucleotides read TGCGCCAGCAGCTTACCGCAGGGCTCTGAGACCCAGTACTTC.

This clone was counted only a few times. The chain combines TRBV6-1 with TRBJ2-7, with 11 bases matching TRBD1. In germline, CDR1 is MNHNS, CDR2 SASEGT. This CDR3 is built from 15 residues. The CDR3 nucleotides are TGTGTTACAGCACCCGGGACAGGGGGTTCCTACGAGCAGTACTTC. This codes for CVTAPGTGGSYEQYF.

The chain joins TRBV5-5 to TRBJ2-7; 13 bases align to TRBD2. V trimming: 4 bases; J trimming: 7 bases; junction bases outside the gene matches: 5. The CDR3 contains 14 residues. Per germline, CDR1 SGHKS and CDR2 YYEKEE (reference sequence). The CDR3 is CASSRTSGSLEQYF. The CDR3 nucleotides are TGTGCCAGCAGCCGGACTAGCGGGAGTCTGGAGCAGTACTTC.

The chain links TRBV29-1 to TRBJ1-4; D might be TRBD1 (6 bases). Germline CDR1 and CDR2: SQVTM and ANQGSEA. The CDR3 is 15 residues long. V was trimmed by 4 bases and J by 3 bases, leaving 15 bases between them. CDR3 loop: CSVVRQADPNEKLFF. CDR3 bases: TGCAGCGTTGTACGACAGGCGGACCCTAATGAAAAACTGTTTTTT.